This T cell receptor (beta chain) was recovered during a study of T cells in Graves' hyperthyroidism and ophthalmopathy. RNA transcripts yielded amplified TCR beta CDR3 regions. The HTBI primer set drove a first-round RT-PCR of the TCR CDR3. Via MiXCR, TCRdb re-called the multiplex PCR reads, giving one row per CDR3 protein. The table lists roughly 380,000 distinct CDR3 sequences, about 14% of them singletons, with 8% to 13% in the top ten. Germline V lookup: CDR1 SGHAT, CDR2 FQNNGV. With V trimmed by 4 bases and J by 7 bases, 13 bases remained unmatched. The CDR3 spans 16 residues. The sequencing sample was made of blood. This TCR came from an older woman with Graves' hyperthyroidism. The J gene is TRBJ2-1, the V gene TRBV11-2, with 7 bases matching TRBD2. CDR3 sequence reads: CASSSSVGGGVNEQFF. The CDR3 nucleotides are TGTGCCAGCAGCTCCTCAGTGGGCGGGGGTGTGAATGAGCAGTTCTTC.